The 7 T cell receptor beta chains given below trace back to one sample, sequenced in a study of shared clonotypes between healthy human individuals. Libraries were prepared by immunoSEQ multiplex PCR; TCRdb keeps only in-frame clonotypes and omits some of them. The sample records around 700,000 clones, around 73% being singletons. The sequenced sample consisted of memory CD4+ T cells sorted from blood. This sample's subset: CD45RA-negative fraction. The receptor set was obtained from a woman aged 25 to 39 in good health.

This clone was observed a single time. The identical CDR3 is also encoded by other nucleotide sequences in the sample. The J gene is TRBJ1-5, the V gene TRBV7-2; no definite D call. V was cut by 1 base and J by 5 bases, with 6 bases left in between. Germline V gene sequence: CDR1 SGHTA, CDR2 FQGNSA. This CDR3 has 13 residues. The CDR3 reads CASSLVRDQPQHF. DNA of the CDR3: TGTGCCAGCAGCTTAGTAAGGGATCAGCCCCAGCATTTT.

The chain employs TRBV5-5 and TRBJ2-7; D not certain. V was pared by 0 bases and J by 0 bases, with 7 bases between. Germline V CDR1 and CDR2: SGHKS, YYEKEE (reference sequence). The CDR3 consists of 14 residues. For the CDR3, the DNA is TGTGCCAGCAGCTTGGAGTTTAGCTCCTACGAGCAGTACTTC. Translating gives CASSLEFSSYEQYF.

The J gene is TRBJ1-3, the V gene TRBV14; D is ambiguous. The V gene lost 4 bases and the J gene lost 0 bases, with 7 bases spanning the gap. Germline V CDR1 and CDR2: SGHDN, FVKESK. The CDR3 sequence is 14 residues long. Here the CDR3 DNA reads TGTGCCAGCAGCCGCCAGACCTCTGGAAACACCATATATTTT. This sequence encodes CASSRQTSGNTIYF.

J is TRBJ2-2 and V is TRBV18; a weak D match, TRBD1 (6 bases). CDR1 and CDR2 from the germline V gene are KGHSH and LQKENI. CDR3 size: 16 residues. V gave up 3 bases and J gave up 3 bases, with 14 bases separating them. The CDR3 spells CASSPATGMYTGELFF. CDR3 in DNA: TGTGCCAGCTCACCGGCCACAGGGATGTACACCGGGGAGCTGTTTTTT.

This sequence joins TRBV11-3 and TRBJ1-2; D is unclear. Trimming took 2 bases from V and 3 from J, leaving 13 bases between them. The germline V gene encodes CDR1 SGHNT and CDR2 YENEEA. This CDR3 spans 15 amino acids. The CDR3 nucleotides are TGTGCCAGCAGCTTACACCCCGGGAGGGACTATGGCTACACCTTC. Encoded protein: CASSLHPGRDYGYTF.

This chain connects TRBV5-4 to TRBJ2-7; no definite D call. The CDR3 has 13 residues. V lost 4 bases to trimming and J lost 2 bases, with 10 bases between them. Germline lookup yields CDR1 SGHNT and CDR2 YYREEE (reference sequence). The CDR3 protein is CASSASNPYEQYF. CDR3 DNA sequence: TGTGCCAGCAGCGCTAGTAACCCCTACGAGCAGTACTTC.

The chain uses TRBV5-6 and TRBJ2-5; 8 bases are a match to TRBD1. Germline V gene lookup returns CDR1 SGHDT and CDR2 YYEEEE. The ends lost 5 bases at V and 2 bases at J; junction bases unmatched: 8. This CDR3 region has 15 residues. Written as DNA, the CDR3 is TGTGCCAGCAGTCCCTTGGACAGGGAACAAGAGACCCAGTACTTC. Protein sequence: CASSPLDREQETQYF.